This passage covers 17 T cell receptor beta chains from one sample sequenced in a study of cytomegalovirus exposure and HLA in healthy donors. With 60 Vbeta and 13 Jbeta primers, the PCR was carried out. Generated by immunoSEQ multiplex PCR, the TCRdb table keeps only in-frame clones and is missing some. The sample consists of 250,000 to 350,000 clones, 80% of them appearing once. The sample taken for sequencing was PBMCs. These receptors were taken from a girl under 10 years old in good health and CMV-seronegative.

This clone was found once. One end of the junction is discordant with germline, which a read error may explain. The chain is built from TRBV2 and TRBJ2-1, with D maybe TRBD2 (5 bases). This CDR3 spans 14 amino acids. CDR1 SNHLY and CDR2 FYNNEI come from the germline V gene. The CDR3 sequence is CAGSEASLDNEQFF. CDR3 in DNA: TGTGCCGGCAGTGAGGCTAGCCTTGACAATGAGCAGTTCTTC. The entire variable domain, with the rest obtained from reference TRBV2 and TRBJ2-1, is as follows: EPEVTQTPSHQVTQMGQEVILRCVPISNHLYFYWYRQILGQKVEFLVSFYNNEISEKSEIFDDQFSVERPDGSNFTLKIRSTKLEDSAMYFCAGSEASLDNEQFFGPGTRLTVL.

The V and J genes are TRBV12-5 and TRBJ2-7, with D maybe TRBD2 (6 bases). V gave up 6 bases and J gave up 7 bases, with 16 bases separating them. Per the germline V gene, CDR1 is LGHNT and CDR2 is FRNRAP. The CDR3 covers 13 residues. The DNA for the CDR3 is TGTGCTAGTGGCCCCAGGGACTCGGCAGAGCAGTACTTC. This translates into CASGPRDSAEQYF.

This chain links TRBV9 with TRBJ2-2; D gene uncertain. V was clipped by 3 bases and J by 6 bases, with 9 bases between them. The CDR3 is made up of 13 amino acids. Germline CDR1 is SGDLS and CDR2 is YYNGEE. The DNA of the CDR3 is TGTGCCAGCAGCGGCGTCCGGGCCGGGGAGCTGTTTTTT. Amino acids: CASSGVRAGELFF.

J is TRBJ2-7 and V is TRBV7-2; TRBD2 agrees at 12 bases. The germline CDR1 and CDR2 sequences are SGHTA and FQGNSA. The CDR3 is 19 amino acids. J lost 2 bases, V lost 3 bases, and 14 bases had no gene match. The CDR3 spells CASSLSRLAGGQMAYEQYF. The CDR3 DNA reads as TGTGCCAGCAGCTTGAGTAGGCTAGCGGGGGGGCAAATGGCCTACGAGCAGTACTTC.

This chain connects TRBV2 to TRBJ2-2; 7 bases map to TRBD2. CDR3 length: 14 residues. V shed 8 bases, J shed 4 bases, and the junction held 7 bases outside the gene matches. Germline V gene data show CDR1 as SNHLY and CDR2 as FYNNEI. The CDR3 nucleotides read TGTGCCAGCGTAGGTACGGGGGGCACCGGGGAGCTGTTTTTT. This gives the protein CASVGTGGTGELFF.

V is TRBV19 and J is TRBJ2-7; maybe TRBD1 (5 bases). Deletions cut 6 bases from V and 4 bases from J, with 10 bases between. Germline CDR1 and CDR2: LNHDA and SQIVND (reference sequence). This CDR3 contains 12 residues. Here the CDR3 reads CASSTTAYEQYF. The CDR3 nucleotides are TGTGCCAGTAGCACGACAGCTTACGAGCAGTACTTC.

The chain uses TRBV29-1 and TRBJ1-1, with TRBD1 as a possible D gene (6 bases). The CDR3 runs to 15 residues. Per germline, CDR1 SQVTM and CDR2 ANQGSEA. V was pared by 7 bases and J by 1 base, with 19 bases between. CDR3 coding DNA: TGCAGCGCACAGGCCCAGGGGAGAGGGAACACTGAAGCTTTCTTT. It yields the protein CSAQAQGRGNTEAFF.

The chain carries TRBV5-8 and TRBJ1-5; D possibly corresponds to TRBD1 (6 bases). Germline CDR1 reads SGHTS; CDR2 reads YDEGEE. The CDR3 extends over 14 amino acids. V was cut by 0 bases and J by 6 bases, with 10 bases left in between. In nucleotides, the CDR3 is TGTGCCAGCAGCTTGGATGTGACAGGTCAGCCCCAGCATTTT. This codes for CASSLDVTGQPQHF.

Remarks on this clone: This CDR3 is also generated by other DNA sequences in the sample. V gene TRBV6-5 combines with J gene TRBJ1-5; D might be TRBD1 (5 bases). The CDR3 is 15 amino acids. The V end lost 0 bases, the J end lost 2 bases, and 8 bases lay between the germline ends. Per germline, CDR1 MNHEY and CDR2 SVGAGI. The CDR3 is CASSYSGTGNQPQHF. CDR3 sequence (DNA): TGTGCCAGCAGTTACTCAGGGACTGGCAATCAGCCCCAGCATTTT.

The chain combines TRBV13 with TRBJ1-2; D unresolved. V was trimmed by 1 base and J by 4 bases, leaving 10 bases between them. This CDR3 contains 14 residues. Germline-derived CDR1 and CDR2 are PRHDT and FYEKMQ (reference sequence). CDR3 region: CASSLESVFYGYTF. CDR3 DNA sequence: TGTGCCAGCAGCTTAGAATCCGTCTTCTATGGCTACACCTTC.

This clone has only a few counts. The chain couples TRBV7-2 to TRBJ2-3; D is possibly TRBD2 (6 bases). V lost 6 bases to trimming and J lost 2 bases, with 18 bases between them. This CDR3 region has 16 residues. The germline CDR1 and CDR2 sequences are SGHTA and FQGNSA. The CDR3 DNA sequence: TGTGCCAGCAGTCGAAGGACGGGGAGGTTCACAGATACGCAGTATTTT. This sequence encodes CASSRRTGRFTDTQYF.

To note about this clone: At one end the junction does not follow the germline gene, possibly because of a read error. The chain combines TRBV19 with TRBJ1-4; D is perhaps TRBD1 (6 bases). Germline V gives CDR1 LNHDA, CDR2 SQIVND (reference sequence). CDR3 length: 14 amino acids. CDR3: CASSQDSYREKPFF. CDR3 nucleotides: TGTGCCAGTAGTCAGGACAGTTACCGTGAAAAACCGTTTTTT. The whole variable domain, remainder taken from reference TRBV19 and TRBJ1-4, is DGGITQSPKYLFRKEGQNVTLSCEQNLNHDAMYWYRQDPGQGLRLIYYSQIVNDFQKGDIAEGYSVSREKKESFPLTVTSAQKNPTAFYLCASSQDSYREKPFFGSGTQLSVL.

The chain is built from TRBV4-2 and TRBJ2-7, with a tentative D call TRBD2 (7 bases). Trimming pared 1 base from V and 2 bases from J, leaving 12 bases between. This CDR3 is 15 amino acids long. CDR1 and CDR2 (germline): LGHNA, YNFKEQ. The CDR3 loop is CASSQGRGAPYEQYF. CDR3 DNA: TGTGCCAGCAGCCAAGGTCGGGGGGCCCCCTACGAGCAGTACTTC.

The chain links TRBV28 to TRBJ1-1; 8 nucleotides match TRBD1. CDR1 MDHEN and CDR2 SYDVKM come from the germline V gene. The CDR3 spans 14 residues. V lost 4 bases to trimming and J lost 11 bases; unmatched junction nucleotides: 12. The CDR3 DNA is TGTGCCAGCAGTTCGGACAGGGTTAAAGTTCTGGCTTTCTTT. Residues: CASSSDRVKVLAFF.

This chain uses TRBV7-9 with TRBJ1-3; D is unclear. Trimming took 6 bases from V and 3 from J, leaving 6 bases between them. CDR1 and CDR2 from the germline V gene are SEHNR and FQNEAQ (reference sequence). CDR3 length: 12 amino acids. The chain's CDR3 is CASSRDGNTIYF. The CDR3, as DNA: TGTGCCAGCAGTCGGGATGGAAACACCATATATTTT.

This clone was found a few times. J is TRBJ1-1 and V is TRBV6-1, with TRBD1 identical over 7 bases. The germline V gene has CDR1 MNHNS and CDR2 SASEGT. The CDR3 has 12 residues. Trimming cost V 8 bases and J 0 bases; bases outside gene matches: 0. The CDR3 spells CASGQVNTEAFF. The DNA for the CDR3 is TGTGCCAGCGGACAGGTGAACACTGAAGCTTTCTTT.

The chain has TRBV18 and TRBJ2-7; D gene unclear. Trimming pared 3 bases from V and 6 bases from J, leaving 9 bases between. Per germline, CDR1 KGHSH and CDR2 LQKENI. This CDR3 has 12 residues. The CDR3, as DNA: TGTGCCAGCTCACCTCCTTCGGGCGAGCAGTACTTC. Protein product: CASSPPSGEQYF.